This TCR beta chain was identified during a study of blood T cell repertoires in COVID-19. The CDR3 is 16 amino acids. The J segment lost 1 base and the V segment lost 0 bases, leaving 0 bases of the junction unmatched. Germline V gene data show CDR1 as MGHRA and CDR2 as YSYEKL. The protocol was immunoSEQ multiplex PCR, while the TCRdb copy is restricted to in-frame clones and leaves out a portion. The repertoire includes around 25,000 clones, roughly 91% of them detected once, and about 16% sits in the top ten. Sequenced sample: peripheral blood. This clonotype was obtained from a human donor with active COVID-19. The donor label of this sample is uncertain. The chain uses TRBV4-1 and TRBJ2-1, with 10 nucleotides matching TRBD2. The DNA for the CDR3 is TGCGCCAGCAGCCAAGATAGCGGGGGGTCCTACAATGAGCAGTTCTTC. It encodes CASSQDSGGSYNEQFF.